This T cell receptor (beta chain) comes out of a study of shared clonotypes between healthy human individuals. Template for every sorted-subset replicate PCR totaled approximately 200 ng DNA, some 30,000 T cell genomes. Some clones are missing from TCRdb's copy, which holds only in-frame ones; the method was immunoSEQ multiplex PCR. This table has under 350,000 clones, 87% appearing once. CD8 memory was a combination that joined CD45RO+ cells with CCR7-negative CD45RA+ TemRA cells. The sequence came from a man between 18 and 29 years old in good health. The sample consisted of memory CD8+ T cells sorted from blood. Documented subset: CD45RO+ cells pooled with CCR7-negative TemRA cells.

CDR3 bases: TGTGCCAGCAGCTTAGACTTGGAAGCAGGTGAGCAGTTCTTC. Protein: CASSLDLEAGEQFF. V usage is TRBV11-3 and J usage is TRBJ2-1; D unresolved. This CDR3 spans 14 amino acids. Trimming removed 0 bases from V and 9 bases from J, with 12 bases in between. The V gene's germline CDR1 is SGHNT and CDR2 YENEEA.